This TCR beta chain came from a study of identical twins. Details on this clonotype: No antigen is known for it.

Study-wide points: Recombination models fit unrelated individuals' TCR alpha sharing but underestimated twins'.

V was pared by 3 bases and J by 4 bases, with 9 bases between. Germline V gene lookup returns CDR1 SQVTM and CDR2 ANQGSEA. CDR3 size: 13 residues. One entry per CDR3 protein results from TCRdb running MiXCR on the 5' RACE reads. The table shows fewer than 800,000 distinct CDR3 sequences, with about 7.6% occurring only once. The same sample was also studied in work on yellow fever vaccine responses in identical twins.

The TCR sequence derives from a young woman in good health. The sequenced material came from PBMCs. V is TRBV29-1 and J is TRBJ2-2; maybe TRBD2 (7 bases). The CDR3 protein is CSVDGGPTGELFF. In DNA, the CDR3 is TGCAGCGTTGACGGGGGGCCCACCGGGGAGCTGTTTTTT.